The rows below give T cell receptor beta chains drawn from one sample of a study of early T cells in non-severe SARS-CoV-2 infection. TCRdb re-analysed the 5' RACE reads in MiXCR, keeping a single row per CDR3 protein. The data contain approximately 40,000 distinct CDR3 sequences, roughly 6.1% of them singletons. The sequences come from whole blood, collected at baseline. Receptor source: an adult who was a healthcare worker with PCR-confirmed SARS-CoV-2 infection or an uninfected control (not recorded which). The CDR3 runs from the conserved cysteine through the conserved F or W. The D gene is left open where the match is weak. Rows may omit the clone size; those that give it use once, few, many or a size class.

clone_size: few
v_call: TRBV29-1
j_call: TRBJ2-2
d_call: NA
cdr3_aa: CSVFAPAGELFF
cdr3_nt: TGCAGCGTTTTCGCTCCAGCCGGGGAGCTGTTTTTT

clone_size: few
v_call: TRBV6-1
j_call: TRBJ1-2
d_call: TRBD1
cdr3_aa: CASRGQGAYYGYTF
cdr3_nt: TGTGCCAGCAGAGGACAGGGGGCTTACTATGGCTACACCTTC

clone_size: NA
v_call: TRBV2
j_call: TRBJ1-5
d_call: NA
cdr3_aa: CASSGVVGRDQPQHF
cdr3_nt: TGTGCCAGCAGTGGGGTAGTCGGCAGGGATCAGCCCCAGCATTTT

clone_size: few
v_call: TRBV5-4
j_call: TRBJ2-5
d_call: NA
cdr3_aa: CALSGARGPQETQYF
cdr3_nt: TGTGCCTTAAGTGGGGCGCGGGGTCCCCAAGAGACCCAGTACTTC

clone_size: NA
v_call: TRBV29-1
j_call: TRBJ2-3
d_call: NA
cdr3_aa: CSAWFRNLDTQYF
cdr3_nt: TGCAGCGCGTGGTTTAGGAACCTCGATACGCAGTATTTT

clone_size: NA
v_call: TRBV12-3/TRBV12-4
j_call: TRBJ1-6
d_call: TRBD1
cdr3_aa: CASSLQGANNSPLHF
cdr3_nt: TGTGCCAGCAGTTTACAGGGGGCAAACAACTCACCCCTCCACTTT

clone_size: NA
v_call: TRBV6-2/TRBV6-3
j_call: TRBJ2-1
d_call: TRBD2
cdr3_aa: CASGGVRTSGYNEQFF
cdr3_nt: TGTGCCAGCGGTGGTGTGAGGACTAGCGGATACAATGAGCAGTTCTTC

clone_size: many
v_call: TRBV14
j_call: TRBJ2-1
d_call: NA
cdr3_aa: CASTHTARELVF
cdr3_nt: TGTGCCAGCACCCACACCGCCCGGGAATTAGTCTTC

clone_size: few
v_call: TRBV6-2/TRBV6-3
j_call: TRBJ1-1
d_call: NA
cdr3_aa: CASSYRARTEAFF
cdr3_nt: TGTGCCAGCAGTTACCGGGCGCGGACTGAAGCTTTCTTT

clone_size: few
v_call: TRBV4-1
j_call: TRBJ2-3
d_call: NA
cdr3_aa: CASSQDLFRVTDTQYF
cdr3_nt: TGCGCCAGCAGCCAAGATCTGTTCAGGGTCACAGATACGCAGTATTTT

clone_size: few
v_call: TRBV12-3/TRBV12-4
j_call: TRBJ1-4
d_call: NA
cdr3_aa: CASSWGNNDEKLFF
cdr3_nt: TGTGCCAGCAGTTGGGGGAACAATGATGAAAAACTGTTTTTT

clone_size: few
v_call: TRBV10-3
j_call: TRBJ1-2
d_call: NA
cdr3_aa: CAISERDGYTF
cdr3_nt: TGTGCCATCAGTGAACGGGATGGCTACACCTTC

clone_size: NA
v_call: TRBV5-6
j_call: TRBJ2-2
d_call: NA
cdr3_aa: CASSNPGPGELFF
cdr3_nt: TGTGCCAGCAGCAACCCGGGCCCCGGGGAGCTGTTTTTT

clone_size: few
v_call: TRBV6-2/TRBV6-3
j_call: TRBJ1-5
d_call: NA
cdr3_aa: CASSSSTGFNQPQHF
cdr3_nt: TGTGCCAGCAGTTCCTCTACAGGGTTCAATCAGCCCCAGCATTTT

clone_size: few
v_call: TRBV7-2
j_call: TRBJ2-3
d_call: NA
cdr3_aa: CASSLDRLDTQYF
cdr3_nt: TGTGCCAGCAGCTTAGATAGACTCGATACGCAGTATTTT

clone_size: many
v_call: TRBV7-2
j_call: TRBJ2-7
d_call: TRBD2
cdr3_aa: CASSPTSGESGQYF
cdr3_nt: TGTGCCAGCAGCCCCACTAGCGGGGAATCTGGCCAGTACTTC

clone_size: few
v_call: TRBV5-1
j_call: TRBJ1-5
d_call: NA
cdr3_aa: CASSLGAQSGNQPQHF
cdr3_nt: TGCGCCAGCAGCTTGGGCGCACAGAGCGGGAATCAGCCCCAGCATTTT

clone_size: many
v_call: TRBV4-3
j_call: TRBJ2-7
d_call: TRBD1
cdr3_aa: CASSQLSGTGSYEQYF
cdr3_nt: TGCGCCAGCAGCCAGCTGTCCGGGACAGGATCCTACGAGCAGTACTTC

clone_size: many
v_call: TRBV7-9
j_call: TRBJ1-1
d_call: NA
cdr3_aa: CASSLVTGDTEAFF
cdr3_nt: TGTGCCAGCAGCTTAGTAACAGGCGACACTGAAGCTTTCTTT

clone_size: many
v_call: TRBV2
j_call: TRBJ2-1
d_call: NA
cdr3_aa: CASQTSPPTYNEQFF
cdr3_nt: TGTGCCAGTCAAACTAGTCCCCCAACCTACAATGAGCAGTTCTTC

clone_size: many
v_call: TRBV25-1
j_call: TRBJ2-2
d_call: TRBD2
cdr3_aa: CASKGGVGELFF
cdr3_nt: TGTGCCAGCAAGGGAGGGGTCGGGGAGCTGTTTTTT

clone_size: many
v_call: TRBV28
j_call: TRBJ2-5
d_call: TRBD2
cdr3_aa: CASSLFGVAGVGQETQYF
cdr3_nt: TGTGCCAGCAGTTTATTTGGGGTAGCGGGAGTGGGGCAAGAGACCCAGTACTTC

clone_size: many
v_call: TRBV20-1
j_call: TRBJ2-1
d_call: NA
cdr3_aa: CSARSSSSYNEQFF
cdr3_nt: TGCAGTGCTAGAAGTTCAAGCTCCTACAATGAGCAGTTCTTC

clone_size: many
v_call: TRBV7-8
j_call: TRBJ2-7
d_call: TRBD2
cdr3_aa: CASRPGLAVTYEQYF
cdr3_nt: TGTGCCAGCAGACCAGGACTAGCGGTTACCTACGAGCAGTACTTC

clone_size: NA
v_call: TRBV7-2
j_call: TRBJ2-3
d_call: NA
cdr3_aa: CASSSPTAARQYF
cdr3_nt: TGTGCCAGCAGCTCCCCGACAGCCGCACGGCAGTATTTT

clone_size: NA
v_call: TRBV30
j_call: TRBJ2-1
d_call: TRBD1
cdr3_aa: CAWSRGSYNEQFF
cdr3_nt: TGTGCCTGGAGCAGGGGGTCCTACAATGAGCAGTTCTTC

clone_size: many
v_call: TRBV28
j_call: TRBJ1-2
d_call: NA
cdr3_aa: CASIPETEGHGYTF
cdr3_nt: TGTGCCAGCATCCCGGAGACGGAAGGCCATGGCTACACCTTC

clone_size: many
v_call: TRBV4-2
j_call: TRBJ1-5
d_call: NA
cdr3_aa: CASSQEWRVLNQPQHF
cdr3_nt: TGTGCCAGCAGCCAAGAATGGAGGGTTCTAAATCAGCCCCAGCATTTT

clone_size: NA
v_call: TRBV12-3/TRBV12-4
j_call: TRBJ2-7
d_call: NA
cdr3_aa: CASSLDGEMGYEQYF
cdr3_nt: TGTGCCAGCAGTTTAGATGGGGAAATGGGCTACGAGCAGTACTTC

clone_size: few
v_call: TRBV11-2
j_call: TRBJ1-1
d_call: NA
cdr3_aa: CASSLQSVNTEAFF
cdr3_nt: TGTGCCAGCAGCCTCCAAAGCGTGAACACTGAAGCTTTCTTT

clone_size: NA
v_call: TRBV19
j_call: TRBJ2-1
d_call: TRBD2
cdr3_aa: CASSTPASGRGLDEQFF
cdr3_nt: TGTGCCAGTAGTACCCCGGCTAGCGGGAGGGGATTGGATGAGCAGTTCTTC

clone_size: many
v_call: TRBV28
j_call: TRBJ1-2
d_call: NA
cdr3_aa: CASSRVGYGYTF
cdr3_nt: TGTGCCAGCAGCAGGGTCGGCTATGGCTACACCTTC

clone_size: many
v_call: TRBV4-2
j_call: TRBJ2-5
d_call: TRBD1
cdr3_aa: CASSPGQGDQETQYF
cdr3_nt: TGTGCCAGCAGCCCGGGACAGGGGGACCAAGAGACCCAGTACTTC

clone_size: NA
v_call: TRBV12-3/TRBV12-4
j_call: TRBJ1-4
d_call: NA
cdr3_aa: CASTYRGHTSGKLFF
cdr3_nt: TGTGCCAGTACCTACCGGGGTCACACCTCGGGAAAACTGTTTTTT

clone_size: few
v_call: TRBV12-3/TRBV12-4
j_call: TRBJ2-2
d_call: NA
cdr3_aa: CASSLGRSGELFF
cdr3_nt: TGTGCCAGCTCCCTTGGTCGGTCCGGGGAGCTGTTTTTT

clone_size: few
v_call: TRBV3-1
j_call: TRBJ2-3
d_call: NA
cdr3_aa: CASSQTGRDWQSNLEQYF
cdr3_nt: TGTGCCAGCAGCCAAACCGGTCGGGACTGGCAATCTAATTTAGAGCAGTATTTT

clone_size: many
v_call: TRBV20-1
j_call: TRBJ2-3
d_call: NA
cdr3_aa: CSATSGSAPDTQYF
cdr3_nt: TGCAGTGCAACCTCAGGGAGCGCTCCAGATACGCAGTATTTT

clone_size: NA
v_call: TRBV20-1
j_call: TRBJ2-1
d_call: TRBD2
cdr3_aa: CSARDRGTSGNNEQFF
cdr3_nt: TGCAGTGCTAGAGATCGCGGGACTAGCGGTAACAATGAGCAGTTCTTC

clone_size: few
v_call: TRBV28
j_call: TRBJ2-7
d_call: TRBD1
cdr3_aa: CASSQGQVAAYEQYF
cdr3_nt: TGTGCCAGCAGTCAAGGACAGGTTGCTGCCTACGAGCAGTACTTC

clone_size: few
v_call: TRBV11-2
j_call: TRBJ2-1
d_call: NA
cdr3_aa: CASSSGPHLEQFF
cdr3_nt: TGTGCCAGCAGCTCGGGACCCCACCTTGAGCAGTTCTTC

clone_size: many
v_call: TRBV7-6
j_call: TRBJ1-1
d_call: NA
cdr3_aa: CASSPKRRDTWNTEAFF
cdr3_nt: TGTGCCAGCAGCCCTAAACGGCGGGACACCTGGAACACTGAAGCTTTCTTT

clone_size: many
v_call: TRBV6-5
j_call: TRBJ2-2
d_call: TRBD2
cdr3_aa: CATIAGAATGELFF
cdr3_nt: TGTGCCACTATAGCGGGAGCCGCGACCGGGGAGCTGTTTTTT

clone_size: NA
v_call: TRBV20-1
j_call: TRBJ2-1
d_call: NA
cdr3_aa: CSARETGEQFF
cdr3_nt: TGCAGTGCTAGAGAAACTGGAGAGCAGTTCTTC

clone_size: many
v_call: TRBV6-6
j_call: TRBJ2-2
d_call: TRBD2
cdr3_aa: CASRAGTSGRGGELFF
cdr3_nt: TGTGCCAGCAGAGCCGGGACTAGCGGGAGGGGCGGGGAGCTGTTTTTT

clone_size: many
v_call: TRBV6-2/TRBV6-3
j_call: TRBJ2-1
d_call: TRBD2
cdr3_aa: CASSSHLAGAGLRDNEQFF
cdr3_nt: TGTGCCAGCAGTTCCCATTTAGCGGGGGCCGGACTTCGGGACAATGAGCAGTTCTTC

clone_size: NA
v_call: TRBV5-3
j_call: TRBJ2-3
d_call: NA
cdr3_aa: CARSLLGQSTDTQYF
cdr3_nt: TGTGCCAGAAGCTTGTTAGGACAGTCTACAGATACGCAGTATTTT

clone_size: NA
v_call: TRBV20-1
j_call: TRBJ2-5
d_call: NA
cdr3_aa: CSAPSKGTGETQYF
cdr3_nt: TGCAGTGCTCCTTCTAAGGGGACTGGGGAGACCCAGTACTTC

clone_size: NA
v_call: TRBV4-1
j_call: TRBJ1-5
d_call: NA
cdr3_aa: CASSQNDPNQPQHF
cdr3_nt: TGCGCCAGCAGCCAAAACGACCCAAATCAGCCCCAGCATTTT

clone_size: few
v_call: TRBV20-1
j_call: TRBJ2-7
d_call: TRBD1
cdr3_aa: CSARGRGYEQYF
cdr3_nt: TGCAGTGCTAGAGGCAGGGGGTACGAGCAGTACTTC

clone_size: many
v_call: TRBV7-2
j_call: TRBJ1-5
d_call: NA
cdr3_aa: CASSSYGNSNQPQHF
cdr3_nt: TGTGCCAGCAGCTCCTATGGAAATAGCAATCAGCCCCAGCATTTT

clone_size: few
v_call: TRBV3-1
j_call: TRBJ1-2
d_call: NA
cdr3_aa: CASSQTHIGDGYTF
cdr3_nt: TGTGCCAGCAGCCAAACACATATCGGGGATGGCTACACCTTC

clone_size: NA
v_call: TRBV3-1
j_call: TRBJ2-7
d_call: TRBD2
cdr3_aa: CASSQGRGTKDEQYF
cdr3_nt: TGTGCCAGCAGCCAAGGCAGAGGGACTAAGGACGAGCAGTACTTC

clone_size: many
v_call: TRBV4-3
j_call: TRBJ2-7
d_call: NA
cdr3_aa: CASSQDFGRSYEQYF
cdr3_nt: TGCGCCAGCAGCCAAGATTTTGGACGCAGCTACGAGCAGTACTTC

clone_size: few
v_call: TRBV7-2
j_call: TRBJ1-4
d_call: NA
cdr3_aa: CASSSPKTNEKLFF
cdr3_nt: TGTGCCAGCAGCTCCCCCAAGACTAATGAAAAACTGTTTTTT

clone_size: few
v_call: TRBV24-1
j_call: TRBJ2-5
d_call: NA
cdr3_aa: CATSDLGGLRETQYF
cdr3_nt: TGTGCCACCAGTGATTTGGGGGGGCTCCGCGAGACCCAGTACTTC

clone_size: NA
v_call: TRBV20-1
j_call: TRBJ2-1
d_call: NA
cdr3_aa: CSAISAAIGEDEQFF
cdr3_nt: TGCAGTGCTATCTCCGCCGCGATAGGAGAAGATGAGCAGTTCTTC